This T cell receptor (beta chain) was observed in a study of CD8+ T cells in alopecia areata. Findings of the study overall: Administration of tofacitinib significantly diminished scalp clonality and expanded CD8+ clones within the top 100. Scalp and blood samples kept many expanded lesional clones throughout tofacitinib. Researchers say the link of baseline CD8+ expansion to response remains uncertain, with one nonresponder.

Documented treatment: oral pan-JAK inhibitor, 5-10 mg twice daily. This CDR3 region has 12 residues. Germline V lookup: CDR1 GTSNPN, CDR2 SVGIG (reference sequence). V lost 3 bases and J 2 bases, leaving 8 bases between the germline ends. The authors extracted RNA and reverse transcribed it into cDNA as the sequencing template. TCRdb keeps only in-frame clones here, not all; method: immunoSEQ multiplex PCR. The sample carries around 210,000 clones, 64% recorded once. About this clone itself: What it binds is not known.

The J gene is TRBJ2-7, the V gene TRBV30; D gene ambiguous. The sample here was CD4+ T cells sorted from blood, taken at week 4, from a patient treated with tofacitinib. This clonotype originated in a human donor with alopecia areata. The CDR3 spells CAWRESAYEQYF. As DNA, the CDR3 is TGTGCCTGGAGGGAGTCCGCCTACGAGCAGTACTTC.